This is a list of T cell receptor beta chains from one sample in a study of T-cell reconstitution after alpha-beta-depleted transplantation in children. TCRdb reprocessed the PCR reads via MiXCR and lists one record per CDR3 protein. The sample lists hundreds of thousands of distinct CDR3 sequences, approximately 16% occurring once. The material sequenced was PBMCs from the stem cell graft donor, taken from the stem cell graft. The receptor source for this set is a human donor who donated a stem cell graft to a child with acute myeloid leukemia. Both conserved end residues are part of each CDR3. Each record gives: D gene, J gene, clone size, V gene, CDR3 protein, CDR3 DNA. A D gene is named only where the DNA matches it firmly. Rows give clone size only sometimes, using once, few, many, or a class for an expanded clone.

d_gene: NA
j_gene: TRBJ1-5
abundance: NA
v_gene: TRBV28
CDR3aa: CASSLDFGQGNNQPQHF
CDR3nt: TGTGCCAGCAGTTTGGATTTTGGGCAGGGGAACAATCAGCCCCAGCATTTT

d_gene: NA
j_gene: TRBJ2-2
abundance: NA
v_gene: TRBV5-6
CDR3aa: CASSLTGTAGELFF
CDR3nt: TGTGCCAGCAGCCTTACAGGAACGGCCGGGGAGCTGTTTTTT

d_gene: NA
j_gene: TRBJ2-7
abundance: NA
v_gene: TRBV6-1
CDR3aa: CASSRDSGAGEQYF
CDR3nt: TGTGCCAGCAGCCGGGACTCCGGGGCGGGTGAGCAGTACTTC

d_gene: NA
j_gene: TRBJ1-5
abundance: many
v_gene: TRBV5-6
CDR3aa: CASSLVTEVQPQHF
CDR3nt: TGTGCCAGCAGCTTAGTAACAGAGGTCCAGCCCCAGCATTTT

d_gene: NA
j_gene: TRBJ2-6
abundance: NA
v_gene: TRBV18
CDR3aa: CASSTGGSGANVLTF
CDR3nt: TGTGCCAGCTCCACCGGCGGATCTGGGGCCAACGTCCTGACTTTC

d_gene: NA
j_gene: TRBJ2-7
abundance: many
v_gene: TRBV7-3
CDR3aa: CASSTTRGEQYF
CDR3nt: TGTGCCAGCAGCACCACCCGGGGGGAGCAGTACTTC

d_gene: NA
j_gene: TRBJ2-1
abundance: many
v_gene: TRBV12-3/TRBV12-4
CDR3aa: CASSLEGIRYNEQFF
CDR3nt: TGTGCCAGCAGTTTAGAGGGGATTCGGTACAATGAGCAGTTCTTC

d_gene: NA
j_gene: TRBJ2-3
abundance: many
v_gene: TRBV20-1
CDR3aa: CSARRGQSTDTQYF
CDR3nt: TGCAGTGCTAGACGGGGGCAGAGCACAGATACGCAGTATTTT

d_gene: NA
j_gene: TRBJ1-6
abundance: NA
v_gene: TRBV12-3/TRBV12-4
CDR3aa: CASRAPTGSPLHF
CDR3nt: TGTGCCTCCCGGGCCCCGACCGGGTCACCCCTCCACTTT

d_gene: TRBD2
j_gene: TRBJ2-5
abundance: few
v_gene: TRBV11-1
CDR3aa: CASSLPRLAGGQETQYF
CDR3nt: TGTGCCAGCAGCTTACCTCGACTAGCGGGGGGCCAAGAGACCCAGTACTTC

d_gene: TRBD1
j_gene: TRBJ2-6
abundance: NA
v_gene: TRBV29-1
CDR3aa: CAGTGDSGANVLTF
CDR3nt: TGCGCCGGGACAGGGGACTCTGGGGCCAACGTCCTGACTTTC

d_gene: NA
j_gene: TRBJ2-3
abundance: few
v_gene: TRBV7-2
CDR3aa: CASSQSGRGDTQYF
CDR3nt: TGTGCCAGCAGCCAGTCGGGTAGGGGAGATACGCAGTATTTT

d_gene: NA
j_gene: TRBJ1-1
abundance: NA
v_gene: TRBV11-1
CDR3aa: CASSQWGTEAFF
CDR3nt: TGTGCCAGCAGCCAGTGGGGGACGGAAGCTTTCTTT

d_gene: NA
j_gene: TRBJ2-5
abundance: many
v_gene: TRBV12-3/TRBV12-4
CDR3aa: CASSHRERGTQYF
CDR3nt: TGTGCCAGCAGTCACCGGGAACGGGGGACCCAGTACTTC

d_gene: TRBD1
j_gene: TRBJ1-5
abundance: NA
v_gene: TRBV20-1
CDR3aa: CSAITGGYSNQPQHF
CDR3nt: TGCAGTGCAATAACAGGGGGTTATAGCAATCAGCCCCAGCATTTT

d_gene: NA
j_gene: TRBJ2-7
abundance: many
v_gene: TRBV20-1
CDR3aa: CSAKSGYEQYF
CDR3nt: TGCAGTGCTAAGTCAGGGTACGAGCAGTACTTC

d_gene: NA
j_gene: TRBJ2-1
abundance: many
v_gene: TRBV20-1
CDR3aa: CSARWSLRGNEQFF
CDR3nt: TGCAGTGCTAGATGGAGTCTAAGAGGCAATGAGCAGTTCTTC

d_gene: NA
j_gene: TRBJ2-1
abundance: many
v_gene: TRBV7-8
CDR3aa: CASSPRRLTNEQFF
CDR3nt: TGTGCCAGCAGCCCCCGGAGGTTAACCAATGAGCAGTTCTTC

d_gene: NA
j_gene: TRBJ1-5
abundance: few
v_gene: TRBV6-5
CDR3aa: CASSSSNRNLARTQHF
CDR3nt: TGTGCCAGCAGTTCGTCCAATAGAAATTTAGCTCGGACCCAGCATTTT

d_gene: TRBD2
j_gene: TRBJ2-1
abundance: many
v_gene: TRBV4-2
CDR3aa: CASSPGLGVENEQFF
CDR3nt: TGTGCCAGCAGCCCTGGACTAGGAGTGGAAAATGAGCAGTTCTTC

d_gene: NA
j_gene: TRBJ1-3
abundance: NA
v_gene: TRBV7-2
CDR3aa: CASSLAGGTNSGNTIYF
CDR3nt: TGTGCCAGCAGCTTAGCGGGTGGCACAAATTCTGGAAACACCATATATTTT

d_gene: TRBD1
j_gene: TRBJ2-1
abundance: few
v_gene: TRBV7-9
CDR3aa: CASSNTGGPSSYNEQFF
CDR3nt: TGTGCCAGCAGCAATACAGGGGGCCCTAGCTCCTACAATGAGCAGTTCTTC

d_gene: TRBD1
j_gene: TRBJ2-3
abundance: many
v_gene: TRBV20-1
CDR3aa: CSARERGGQGINWDTQYF
CDR3nt: TGCAGTGCTAGAGAAAGAGGGGGACAGGGGATCAATTGGGATACGCAGTATTTT

d_gene: NA
j_gene: TRBJ1-4
abundance: few
v_gene: TRBV5-1
CDR3aa: CASSRDGGNEKLFF
CDR3nt: TGCGCCAGCAGCCGGGACGGGGGAAATGAAAAACTGTTTTTT

d_gene: TRBD1
j_gene: TRBJ1-6
abundance: many
v_gene: TRBV12-3/TRBV12-4
CDR3aa: CASSRTGEGSPLHF
CDR3nt: TGTGCCAGCAGCCGCACAGGGGAAGGTTCACCCCTCCACTTT

d_gene: TRBD1
j_gene: TRBJ2-2
abundance: NA
v_gene: TRBV9
CDR3aa: CASSVWDSPNTGELFF
CDR3nt: TGTGCCAGCAGCGTGTGGGACAGCCCGAACACCGGGGAGCTGTTTTTT

d_gene: NA
j_gene: TRBJ1-1
abundance: few
v_gene: TRBV9
CDR3aa: CASSPRGGGGNTEAFF
CDR3nt: TGTGCCAGCAGCCCCCGAGGGGGGGGTGGGAACACTGAAGCTTTCTTT

d_gene: NA
j_gene: TRBJ2-3
abundance: NA
v_gene: TRBV13
CDR3aa: CASSLQPHTDTRYF
CDR3nt: TGTGCCAGCAGCTTACAACCACACACAGATACGCGGTATTTT

d_gene: NA
j_gene: TRBJ2-2
abundance: NA
v_gene: TRBV7-2
CDR3aa: CASSLGPAGVGELFF
CDR3nt: TGTGCCAGCAGCTTAGGCCCGGCCGGAGTCGGGGAGCTGTTTTTT

d_gene: TRBD2
j_gene: TRBJ2-1
abundance: few
v_gene: TRBV28
CDR3aa: CASSPHLAGGPNEQFF
CDR3nt: TGTGCCAGCAGTCCACATCTAGCGGGGGGGCCCAATGAGCAGTTCTTC

d_gene: TRBD1
j_gene: TRBJ2-5
abundance: many
v_gene: TRBV20-1
CDR3aa: CSASGQVYQETQYF
CDR3nt: TGCAGTGCTAGCGGACAGGTATACCAAGAGACCCAGTACTTC

d_gene: NA
j_gene: TRBJ2-3
abundance: few
v_gene: TRBV4-3
CDR3aa: CASSQDVAYTDTQYF
CDR3nt: TGCGCCAGCAGCCAAGACGTGGCTTACACAGATACGCAGTATTTT

d_gene: NA
j_gene: TRBJ1-4
abundance: many
v_gene: TRBV20-1
CDR3aa: CSASQVSPDEKLFF
CDR3nt: TGCAGTGCTTCACAGGTTTCTCCCGATGAAAAACTGTTTTTT

d_gene: NA
j_gene: TRBJ2-7
abundance: many
v_gene: TRBV7-2
CDR3aa: CASSPDLSSYEQYF
CDR3nt: TGTGCCAGCAGCCCCGACTTAAGCTCCTACGAGCAGTACTTC

d_gene: NA
j_gene: TRBJ1-2
abundance: few
v_gene: TRBV7-9
CDR3aa: CASSKTGSGYTF
CDR3nt: TGTGCCAGCAGCAAGACAGGAAGTGGCTACACCTTC

d_gene: NA
j_gene: TRBJ1-3
abundance: many
v_gene: TRBV12-3/TRBV12-4
CDR3aa: CASSLRQSGNTIYF
CDR3nt: TGTGCCAGCAGCCTTCGACAGTCCGGAAACACCATATATTTT

d_gene: TRBD1
j_gene: TRBJ1-5
abundance: many
v_gene: TRBV20-1
CDR3aa: CSAQTGGQPQHF
CDR3nt: TGCAGTGCGCAGACAGGGGGTCAGCCCCAGCATTTT

d_gene: TRBD2
j_gene: TRBJ2-3
abundance: many
v_gene: TRBV20-1
CDR3aa: CSAPPGLAGGRDTQYF
CDR3nt: TGCAGTGCTCCTCCCGGACTAGCGGGGGGGAGAGATACGCAGTATTTT

d_gene: NA
j_gene: TRBJ2-5
abundance: many
v_gene: TRBV12-3/TRBV12-4
CDR3aa: CASSPPSSGGALTQYF
CDR3nt: TGTGCCAGCAGTCCTCCAAGTTCGGGCGGCGCCTTGACCCAGTACTTC

d_gene: NA
j_gene: TRBJ2-6
abundance: few
v_gene: TRBV5-1
CDR3aa: CASGPGSGANVLTF
CDR3nt: TGCGCCAGCGGGCCGGGGTCTGGGGCCAACGTCCTGACTTTC

d_gene: TRBD2
j_gene: TRBJ2-7
abundance: few
v_gene: TRBV11-2
CDR3aa: CASSLRFTSGEVSYEQYF
CDR3nt: TGTGCCAGCAGCTTAAGATTTACTAGCGGGGAGGTTTCCTACGAGCAGTACTTC

d_gene: NA
j_gene: TRBJ2-1
abundance: few
v_gene: TRBV5-6
CDR3aa: CASSLGGSSHEQFF
CDR3nt: TGTGCCAGCAGCCTGGGGGGATCCAGTCATGAGCAGTTCTTC

d_gene: TRBD2
j_gene: TRBJ2-7
abundance: few
v_gene: TRBV5-1
CDR3aa: CASSLDVAGGSLGEQYF
CDR3nt: TGCGCCAGCAGCTTGGATGTTGCGGGGGGGTCCCTCGGCGAGCAGTACTTC

d_gene: NA
j_gene: TRBJ2-6
abundance: NA
v_gene: TRBV10-3
CDR3aa: CAISEGSGANVLTF
CDR3nt: TGTGCCATCAGTGAGGGTTCTGGGGCCAACGTCCTGACTTTC

d_gene: NA
j_gene: TRBJ2-1
abundance: many
v_gene: TRBV20-1
CDR3aa: CSARQRRSYNEQFF
CDR3nt: TGCAGTGCTAGACAGAGGAGGTCCTACAATGAGCAGTTCTTC

d_gene: NA
j_gene: TRBJ1-1
abundance: many
v_gene: TRBV20-1
CDR3aa: CSGPRDTEAFF
CDR3nt: TGCAGTGGCCCGAGGGACACTGAAGCTTTCTTT

d_gene: NA
j_gene: TRBJ1-1
abundance: many
v_gene: TRBV12-3/TRBV12-4
CDR3aa: CASSLNKGFTEAFF
CDR3nt: TGTGCCAGCAGTTTAAATAAGGGGTTCACTGAAGCTTTCTTT

d_gene: NA
j_gene: TRBJ1-3
abundance: NA
v_gene: TRBV7-9
CDR3aa: CASSLFNNFVSGNTIYF
CDR3nt: TGTGCCAGCAGCTTATTTAACAACTTCGTCTCTGGAAACACCATATATTTT

d_gene: TRBD1
j_gene: TRBJ2-3
abundance: NA
v_gene: TRBV12-3/TRBV12-4
CDR3aa: CASSLDQGVGTDTQYF
CDR3nt: TGTGCCAGCAGTCTCGATCAGGGGGTCGGCACAGATACGCAGTATTTT

d_gene: NA
j_gene: TRBJ2-2
abundance: NA
v_gene: TRBV3-1
CDR3aa: CASSRGTLQVTGELFF
CDR3nt: TGTGCCAGCAGCCGGGGGACTCTCCAAGTCACCGGGGAGCTGTTTTTT

d_gene: NA
j_gene: TRBJ1-2
abundance: few
v_gene: TRBV20-1
CDR3aa: CSASSTRQGGDQTF
CDR3nt: TGCAGTGCTTCTTCGACCAGGCAGGGAGGGGATCAGACCTTC

d_gene: TRBD1
j_gene: TRBJ1-4
abundance: few
v_gene: TRBV9
CDR3aa: CASSVEGTGREKLFF
CDR3nt: TGTGCCAGCAGCGTAGAAGGGACAGGAAGAGAAAAACTGTTTTTT

d_gene: NA
j_gene: TRBJ1-4
abundance: few
v_gene: TRBV12-3/TRBV12-4
CDR3aa: CASSLGTFDSEKLFF
CDR3nt: TGTGCCAGCAGTCTCGGGACGTTCGATAGTGAAAAACTGTTTTTT

d_gene: NA
j_gene: TRBJ2-5
abundance: NA
v_gene: TRBV12-3/TRBV12-4
CDR3aa: CASKDRNQETQYF
CDR3nt: TGTGCCAGCAAAGACAGGAATCAAGAGACCCAGTACTTC

d_gene: NA
j_gene: TRBJ1-4
abundance: many
v_gene: TRBV12-3/TRBV12-4
CDR3aa: CASSSGGEKLFF
CDR3nt: TGTGCCAGCAGTTCGGGGGGTGAAAAACTGTTTTTT

d_gene: NA
j_gene: TRBJ2-1
abundance: few
v_gene: TRBV5-5
CDR3aa: CASSLDFAGGNEQFF
CDR3nt: TGTGCCAGCAGCTTGGATTTTGCAGGGGGGAATGAGCAGTTCTTC

d_gene: NA
j_gene: TRBJ2-5
abundance: many
v_gene: TRBV5-6
CDR3aa: CASSSRLETQYF
CDR3nt: TGTGCCAGCAGTTCTCGCTTGGAGACCCAGTACTTC

d_gene: NA
j_gene: TRBJ2-2
abundance: few
v_gene: TRBV5-1
CDR3aa: CASSFFQGTGELFF
CDR3nt: TGCGCCAGCAGCTTTTTCCAGGGCACCGGGGAGCTGTTTTTT

d_gene: NA
j_gene: TRBJ1-1
abundance: NA
v_gene: TRBV5-1
CDR3aa: CASSLAPGLNTEAFF
CDR3nt: TGCGCCAGCAGCTTGGCCCCAGGCCTGAACACTGAAGCTTTCTTT